A single sample is the source of the 17 T cell receptor beta chains below, sequenced in a study of regulatory T cells in long-lasting Graves disease. Both iRepertoire HTBI primers and Arm-PCR of CDR3 regions were used to build the TCR beta libraries. TCRdb reprocessed the multiplex PCR reads with MiXCR, giving one entry per CDR3 protein. Of about 470,000 distinct CDR3 sequences listed, under 15% are singletons. Time point reported: newly diagnosed GD, antithyroid drugs for less than 3 months. PBMC-extracted RNA yielded the TCR library. These data are also associated with another study on T cells in Graves' hyperthyroidism and ophthalmopathy.

The material sequenced was peripheral blood mononuclear cells (PBMCs), taken at new diagnosis, from a patient treated with antithyroid drugs. The receptors shown here come from a woman aged 25 to 39 with Graves disease.

This clonotype was recorded at least ten times. J is TRBJ2-3 and V is TRBV28; 8 positions match TRBD2. The CDR3 consists of 17 residues. Germline V gene data show CDR1 as MDHEN and CDR2 as SYDVKM. J gave up 2 bases and V 5 bases, and 12 bases lay outside the gene matches. This CDR3 reads CASSANFGREDTDTQYF. CDR3 bases: TGTGCCAGCAGTGCCAATTTTGGGCGGGAGGACACAGATACGCAGTATTTT.

This clonotype was counted at least ten times. This rearrangement joins TRBV11-3 to TRBJ2-3; 7 bases are a match to TRBD2. V trimming: 5 bases; J trimming: 4 bases; junction bases outside the gene matches: 9. Germline CDR1 and CDR2: SGHNT and YENEEA. The CDR3 is 15 residues long. The DNA of the CDR3 is TGTGCCAGCAGCCCGGGGTGGCGGGAGTCAGATACGCAGTATTTT. This encodes CASSPGWRESDTQYF.

This clonotype was found a few times. The rearrangement uses TRBV12-3 or TRBV12-4 and TRBJ1-2, with a tentative D call TRBD1 (6 bases). The V end was cut by 6 bases, the J end by 2 bases, with 19 bases between. The CDR3 is 16 residues long. The CDR3 loop is CASRSIRGWANYGYTF. The CDR3 nucleotides read TGTGCCAGCAGGTCCATCAGGGGATGGGCGAACTATGGCTACACCTTC.

This clonotype was counted at least ten times. CDR3: CASSLRGLAGVNEQFF. The CDR3 nucleotides are TGTGCCAGCAGCCTCAGGGGGCTAGCGGGAGTCAATGAGCAGTTCTTC. The gene calls are TRBV2 and TRBJ2-1; 10 bases line up with TRBD2. Germline V gene sequence: CDR1 SNHLY, CDR2 FYNNEI. The CDR3 sequence is 16 residues long. Losses at the gene ends were 6 bases for V and 6 bases for J; bases not matched to a gene: 11.

This clonotype was counted many times. The J gene is TRBJ2-7, the V gene TRBV7-3, with D maybe TRBD2 (5 bases). The CDR3 contains 13 residues. Trimming took 4 bases from V and 7 from J, leaving 14 bases between them. Germline V gives CDR1 SGHTA, CDR2 FQGTGA. In DNA form, the CDR3 reads TGTGCCAGCAGCTCCCGGGAACTTGGAGAGCAGTACTTC. It yields the protein CASSSRELGEQYF.

V is TRBV4-1 and J is TRBJ2-6, with 11 bases aligning to TRBD1. The CDR3 totals 18 residues. V shed 4 bases, J shed 4 bases, and the junction held 9 bases outside the gene matches. The germline V gene encodes CDR1 MGHRA and CDR2 YSYEKL. The CDR3 bases are TGCGCCAGCAGCCCTCGGACAGGGGGCGCAACCGGGGCCAACGTCCTGACTTTC. It encodes CASSPRTGGATGANVLTF.

This clonotype was recorded at least ten times. The chain links TRBV20-1 to TRBJ1-1; D unclear. The V gene's germline CDR1 is DFQATT and CDR2 SNEGSKA (reference sequence). V was shortened by 2 bases and J by 1 base, with 17 bases between the two germline ends. The CDR3 is 16 residues long. The CDR3 DNA reads as TGCAGTGCTAGAAGGGAGACGACCAGGCGGAACACTGAAGCTTTCTTT. Protein product: CSARRETTRRNTEAFF.

The rearrangement links TRBV12-3 or TRBV12-4 to TRBJ2-1, with D tentatively TRBD1 or TRBD2 (5 bases each). This CDR3 has 15 residues. With 2 bases removed from V and 3 bases from J, the gap between germline ends came to 11 bases. The CDR3 loop reads CASSLRGPFYNEQFF. The CDR3 nucleotides read TGTGCCAGCAGTTTACGGGGACCTTTCTACAATGAGCAGTTCTTC.

This clonotype was detected ten times or more. The genes are TRBV11-2 and TRBJ1-4; no clear D. The germline V gene encodes CDR1 SGHAT and CDR2 FQNNGV. The CDR3 is made up of 14 amino acids. The germline V and J ends were trimmed by 1 base and 5 bases, with 8 bases remaining between them. CDR3 sequence reads: CASSLGRRNEKLFF. In nucleotides, the CDR3 is TGTGCCAGCAGCTTAGGCAGACGCAATGAAAAACTGTTTTTT.

This clonotype was observed a few times. The V and J genes are TRBV20-1 and TRBJ2-3; TRBD1 matches at 12 bases. V lost 8 bases to trimming and J lost 8 bases; unmatched junction nucleotides: 11. The V gene's germline CDR1 is DFQATT and CDR2 SNEGSKA (reference sequence). CDR3 length: 14 residues. This CDR3 reads CSQPGDRGLGTQYF. The DNA for the CDR3 is TGCAGTCAGCCAGGGGACAGGGGGCTAGGTACGCAGTATTTT.

This clonotype was observed many times. This rearrangement joins TRBV10-3 to TRBJ1-1, with 7 nucleotides matching TRBD1. The CDR3 spans 14 residues. The V and J ends lost 4 bases and 1 base, in that order; junction bases with no gene match: 3. Germline V CDR1 and CDR2: ENHRY, SYGVKD. This CDR3 is CAISADRENTEAFF. CDR3 nucleotide sequence: TGTGCCATCAGTGCCGACAGGGAGAACACTGAAGCTTTCTTT.

The CDR3 is CASSFTGGNTEAFF. In DNA form, the CDR3 reads TGTGCCAGCAGCTTTACAGGGGGCAACACTGAAGCTTTCTTT. The chain uses TRBV7-2 and TRBJ1-1, with 9 positions matching TRBD1. The CDR3 runs to 14 residues. Germline CDR1 SGHTA, CDR2 FQGNSA. Germline trimming cut 3 bases from V and 2 bases from J; bases unmatched to any gene: 1.

This chain connects TRBV7-3 to TRBJ2-2; the match to TRBD2 covers 16 bases. The CDR3 is made up of 17 amino acids. The germline V gene encodes CDR1 SGHTA and CDR2 FQGTGA. With 5 bases clipped from V and 6 bases from J, the junction kept 6 bases outside the gene matches. For the CDR3, the DNA is TGTGCCAGCAGCCTGGGACTAGCGGGAGGGCCTGCCGGGGAGCTGTTTTTT. Encoded protein: CASSLGLAGGPAGELFF.

On this clonotype: A much larger clone is a single base away; this may be a read error. This chain uses TRBV3-1 with TRBJ2-7, with D perhaps TRBD1 or TRBD2 (5 bases each). Looked up from germline, CDR1 is LGHDT and CDR2 is YNNKEL (reference sequence). The CDR3 is 16 residues long. CDR3 protein: CASGQDRGTVSYEQYF. The CDR3, as DNA: TGTGCCAGCGGCCAAGATCGAGGGACGGTCTCCTACGAGCAGTACTTC.

This clonotype has at least ten counts. This chain links TRBV3-1 with TRBJ1-5, with 7 bases lining up with TRBD1. After removal of 4 bases from V and 0 bases from J, the junction contained 3 bases not matched to a gene. This CDR3 region has 15 residues. Per the germline V gene, CDR1 is LGHDT and CDR2 is YNNKEL (reference sequence). The CDR3 is CASSPDRNSNQPQHF. CDR3 sequence (DNA): TGTGCCAGCAGCCCGGACAGGAATAGCAATCAGCCCCAGCATTTT.

The chain has TRBV6-1 and TRBJ2-2; perhaps TRBD2 as D (6 bases). The CDR3 is 14 amino acids. V lost 7 bases to trimming and J lost 2 bases, with 11 bases between them. CDR1 and CDR2 from the germline V gene are MNHNS and SASEGT. CDR3 amino acids: CASMEGENTGELFF. The CDR3 nucleotides are TGTGCCAGCATGGAGGGAGAAAACACCGGGGAGCTGTTTTTT.

As regards this clonotype: This sequence may be a read error, since a much larger clone differs from it by one base. The CDR3 DNA reads as TGTGCCAGCAGTAACGTATGGGCCAAAAACATTCAGCACTTC. It translates to CASSNVWAKNIQHF. J is TRBJ2-4 and V is TRBV7-3, with D uncertain. From germline, CDR1 is SGHTA and CDR2 FQGTGA. This CDR3 region has 14 residues.